These T cell receptor beta chains were read from a single sample in a study of PD-1 blockade in classical Hodgkin lymphoma. TCRdb keeps only in-frame clones here, not all; method: immunoSEQ multiplex PCR. Of 16,000 or so clones listed, about 80% are singletons. The sample here was peripheral blood mononuclear cells (PBMCs), taken before the fourth cycle of nivolumab. These receptors came from a human donor with classical Hodgkin lymphoma. Both conserved end residues are part of each CDR3. A D gene is named only where the DNA matches it firmly. Size values are once, few and many counts, or a class for expanded clones, and some rows have none.

J,V,size,D,DNA,CDR3
TRBJ2-1,TRBV5-1,-,-,TGCGCCAGCAGCTTAGGACCCCCCGGGGCCTCCTACAATGAGCAGTTCTTC,CASSLGPPGASYNEQFF
TRBJ1-1,TRBV7-9,-,-,TGTGCCAGCAGCTTCGATGGACAGAGGAACACTGAAGCTTTCTTT,CASSFDGQRNTEAFF
TRBJ2-5,TRBV5-1,-,TRBD2,TGCGCCAGCAGCTTAAGGGGTAGCGGGGGACAAGAGACCCAGTACTTC,CASSLRGSGGQETQYF
TRBJ2-3,TRBV7-3,-,TRBD2,TGTGCCAGCAGCGCCGGGGGGGCCGGAGCAGATACGCAGTATTTT,CASSAGGAGADTQYF
TRBJ2-1,TRBV5-1,once,TRBD2,TGCGCCAGCAGCTTGGCGGGGGGTTGGGATGAGCAGTTCTTC,CASSLAGGWDEQFF
TRBJ2-3,TRBV5-1,-,-,TGCGCCAGCAGCCTAGGAGGTCCAGATACGCAGTATTTT,CASSLGGPDTQYF
TRBJ2-7,TRBV7-3,-,TRBD1,TGTGCCAGCAGCTTAAGGAGGGACAGGGAAGACGAGCAGTACTTC,CASSLRRDREDEQYF
TRBJ2-1,TRBV5-5,-,-,TGTGCCAGCAGCTTGCCCGGGGTTAATGAGCAGTTCTTC,CASSLPGVNEQFF
TRBJ2-7,TRBV4-2,-,TRBD1,TGTGCCAGCAGCCTTGGGACAGGACCCTACGAGCAGTACTTC,CASSLGTGPYEQYF
TRBJ1-6,TRBV7-9,-,-,TGTGCCAGCAGCTTAGCTCAGGGCGCCTATAATTCACCCCTCCACTTT,CASSLAQGAYNSPLHF
TRBJ2-7,TRBV5-1,-,-,TGCGCCAGCAGCTTGGTGGGGGTGCCCTACGAGCAGTACTTC,CASSLVGVPYEQYF
TRBJ1-6,TRBV4-3,-,TRBD1,TGCGCCAGCAGCCAAGAAACAGGGGGCAATTCACCCCTCCACTTT,CASSQETGGNSPLHF
TRBJ1-6,TRBV7-3,-,-,TGTGCCAGCAGCTTAACGGGGACTTCCAATTCACCCCTCCACTTT,CASSLTGTSNSPLHF
TRBJ2-1,TRBV19,-,TRBD2,TGTGCCAGTAGTATAGATCTCGCTAGCGGAATCTACAATGAGCAGTTCTTC,CASSIDLASGIYNEQFF
TRBJ1-4,TRBV7-8,-,TRBD1,TGTGCCAGCAGCTTCGACAGGGATGAAAAACTGTTTTTT,CASSFDRDEKLFF
TRBJ2-2,TRBV5-1,few,-,TGCGCCAGCAGCTTGGTCGGGTTGGACACCGGGGAGCTGTTTTTT,CASSLVGLDTGELFF
TRBJ1-1,TRBV9,-,TRBD1,TGTGCCAGCAGCGTAGACAGCAGACAGGGTCGCACTGAAGCTTTCTTT,CASSVDSRQGRTEAFF
TRBJ2-2,TRBV7-9,-,-,TGTGCCAGCAGCTTAGCTCAGACCGGGGAGCTGTTTTTT,CASSLAQTGELFF
TRBJ2-1,TRBV6-5,-,-,TGTGCCAGCAGTCAAGGAGATGAGCAGTTCTTC,CASSQGDEQFF
TRBJ2-7,TRBV27,-,TRBD2,TGTGCCAGCAGTTTATCGGGACTAGCCTACGAGCAGTACTTC,CASSLSGLAYEQYF
TRBJ2-1,TRBV9,-,-,TGTGCCAGCAGCGTAGAATCGGGCACTGAGCAGTTCTTC,CASSVESGTEQFF
TRBJ2-1,TRBV6-6,-,TRBD2,TGTGCCAGCAGTTACCTAGCGGGGGGGGTGGATGAGCAGTTCTTC,CASSYLAGGVDEQFF
TRBJ2-1,TRBV19,-,-,TGTGCCAGTAGCCCCCGGGCCGCCGGGGAGCAGTTCTTC,CASSPRAAGEQFF
TRBJ1-5,TRBV5-8,-,-,TGTGCCAGCAGCTTTCCGGGAGACTATAGCAATCAGCCCCAGCATTTT,CASSFPGDYSNQPQHF
TRBJ2-1,TRBV10-3,once,TRBD2,TGTGCCATCAGTGAGCAGGGTAGCGGGGGATCCCACCCCTACAATGAGCAGTTCTTC,CAISEQGSGGSHPYNEQFF
TRBJ2-3,TRBV7-9,once,TRBD2,TGTGCCAGCAGCGCGAGACTAGCCACAGATACGCAGTATTTT,CASSARLATDTQYF